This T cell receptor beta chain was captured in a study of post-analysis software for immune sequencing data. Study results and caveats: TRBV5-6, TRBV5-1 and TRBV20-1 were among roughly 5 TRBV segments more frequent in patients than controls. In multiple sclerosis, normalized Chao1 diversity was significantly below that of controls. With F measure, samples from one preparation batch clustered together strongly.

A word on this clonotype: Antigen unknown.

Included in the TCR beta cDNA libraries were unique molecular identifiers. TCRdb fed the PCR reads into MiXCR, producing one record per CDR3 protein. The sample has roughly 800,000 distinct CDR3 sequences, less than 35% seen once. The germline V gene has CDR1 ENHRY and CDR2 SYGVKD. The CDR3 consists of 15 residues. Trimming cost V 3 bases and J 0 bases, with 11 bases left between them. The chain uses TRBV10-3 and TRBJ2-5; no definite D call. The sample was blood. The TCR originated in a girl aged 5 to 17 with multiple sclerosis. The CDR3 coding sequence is TGTGCCATCAGTGACGGTCAGCCCCACCAAGAGACCCAGTACTTC. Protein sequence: CAISDGQPHQETQYF.